What follows describes a single T cell receptor beta chain. Random-hexamer reverse transcription was applied to about 0.5 to 1 ug RNA. TCRdb independently ran MiXCR on the immunoSEQ multiplex PCR reads; one entry per CDR3 protein. This repertoire shows about 180,000 distinct CDR3 sequences, roughly 94% found once; its top ten account for around 0.095%. Peripheral blood CD8+ and CD4+ T cells were profiled by TCR beta sequencing. Germline V gene sequence: CDR1 MNHNS, CDR2 SASEGT. V gave up 3 bases and J gave up 6 bases; unmatched junction bases: 5. The CDR3 has 14 residues. The source of the sample is a study of CD8 T cells in Susac syndrome. About the research overall: Roughly eight of the sequenced Susac syndrome patients were in remission, and more than 5 had active disease. Patients with Susac syndrome were therapy-naive, on corticosteroids, or on intravenous immunoglobulin alone at the time that blood was drawn.

The genes are TRBV6-1 and TRBJ2-7; 10 nucleotides line up with TRBD1. The receptor was isolated from a human donor with Susac syndrome. Sequenced: CD4+ T cells from PBMCs. Written as DNA, the CDR3 is TGTGCCAGCAGTGAGGACAGGGGGGTGGGCGAGCAGTACTTC. This sequence encodes CASSEDRGVGEQYF.